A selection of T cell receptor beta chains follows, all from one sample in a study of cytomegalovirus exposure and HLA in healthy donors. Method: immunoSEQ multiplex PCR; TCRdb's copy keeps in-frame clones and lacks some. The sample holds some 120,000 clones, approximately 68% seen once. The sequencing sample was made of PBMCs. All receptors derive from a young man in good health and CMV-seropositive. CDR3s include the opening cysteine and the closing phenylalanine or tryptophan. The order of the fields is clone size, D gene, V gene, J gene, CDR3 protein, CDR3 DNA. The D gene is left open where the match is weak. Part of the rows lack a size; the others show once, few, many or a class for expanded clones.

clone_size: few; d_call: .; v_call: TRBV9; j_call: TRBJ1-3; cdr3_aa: CASSVVGATGNTIYF; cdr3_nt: TGTGCCAGCAGCGTAGTTGGGGCCACTGGAAACACCATATATTTT
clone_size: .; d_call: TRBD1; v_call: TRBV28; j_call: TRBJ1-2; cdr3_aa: CASSTRGQDGYTF; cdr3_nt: TGTGCCAGCAGTACCCGCGGACAGGATGGCTACACCTTC
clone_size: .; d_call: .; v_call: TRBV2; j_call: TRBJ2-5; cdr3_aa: CASSSQGGLEETQYF; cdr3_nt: TGTGCCAGCAGTTCACAGGGTGGGTTGGAGGAGACCCAGTACTTC
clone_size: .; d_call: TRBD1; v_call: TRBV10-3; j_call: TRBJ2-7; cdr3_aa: CASQSRDRSGEQYF; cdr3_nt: TGTGCGTCCCAGAGCCGGGACAGGTCTGGCGAGCAGTACTTC
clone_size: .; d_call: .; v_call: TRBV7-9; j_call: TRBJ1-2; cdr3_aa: CASSTTGWQLSGYTF; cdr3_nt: TGTGCCAGCAGCACCACAGGGTGGCAGCTCTCTGGCTACACCTTC
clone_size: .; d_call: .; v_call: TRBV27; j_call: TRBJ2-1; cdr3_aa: CASKVTSFYNEQFF; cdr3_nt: TGTGCCAGCAAAGTGACTAGTTTCTACAATGAGCAGTTCTTC
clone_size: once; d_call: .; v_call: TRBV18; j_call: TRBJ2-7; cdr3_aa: CASSADGHREQYF; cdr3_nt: TGTGCCAGCTCGGCCGACGGACATAGGGAGCAGTACTTC
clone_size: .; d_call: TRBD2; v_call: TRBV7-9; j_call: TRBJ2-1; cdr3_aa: CASSFTSGSAEQFF; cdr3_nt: TGTGCCAGCAGCTTCACTAGCGGGAGCGCTGAGCAGTTCTTC
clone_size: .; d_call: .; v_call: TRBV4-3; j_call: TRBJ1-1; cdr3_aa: CASSQARDKAFF; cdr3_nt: TGCGCCAGCAGCCAAGCAAGGGACAAAGCTTTCTTT
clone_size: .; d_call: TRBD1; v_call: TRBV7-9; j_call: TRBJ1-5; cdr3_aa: CASSAWDREDQPQHF; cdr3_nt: TGTGCCAGCAGCGCTTGGGACAGGGAAGATCAGCCCCAGCATTTT
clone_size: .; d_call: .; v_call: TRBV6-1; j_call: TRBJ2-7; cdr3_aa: CASSLTPTSYEQYF; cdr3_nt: TGTGCCTCTTCCTTGACACCTACATCCTACGAGCAGTACTTC
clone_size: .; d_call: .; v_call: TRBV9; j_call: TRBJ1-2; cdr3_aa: CASSALHREDGYTF; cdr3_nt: TGTGCCAGCAGCGCCCTGCACAGGGAAGATGGCTACACCTTC
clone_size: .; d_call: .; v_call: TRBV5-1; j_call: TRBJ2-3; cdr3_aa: CASSRGAERTTDTQYF; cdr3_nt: TGCGCCAGCAGCCGGGGGGCTGAGCGGACGACAGATACGCAGTATTTT
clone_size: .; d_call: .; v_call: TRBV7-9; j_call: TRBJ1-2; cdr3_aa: CASSVQGLEGYGYTF; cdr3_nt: TGTGCCAGCAGCGTTCAGGGGCTAGAGGGCTATGGCTACACCTTC
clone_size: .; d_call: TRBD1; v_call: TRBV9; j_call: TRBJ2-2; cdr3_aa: CASSVEIRDRGQNTGELFF; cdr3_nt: TGTGCCAGCAGCGTAGAAATCCGGGACAGGGGTCAAAACACCGGGGAGCTGTTTTTT
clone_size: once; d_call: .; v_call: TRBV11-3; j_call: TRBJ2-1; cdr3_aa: CASSFLREKGKQFF; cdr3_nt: TGTGCCAGCAGCTTCCTTCGGGAAAAGGGAAAGCAGTTCTTC
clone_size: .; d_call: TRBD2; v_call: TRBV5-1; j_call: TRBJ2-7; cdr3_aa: CASSWASGRLTYEQYF; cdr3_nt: TGCGCCAGCAGCTGGGCTAGCGGGAGATTAACCTACGAGCAGTACTTC
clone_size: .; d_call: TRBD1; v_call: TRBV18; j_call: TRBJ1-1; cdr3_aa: CASSPGTGPYEAFF; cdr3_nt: TGTGCCAGCTCACCCGGGACAGGACCTTATGAAGCTTTCTTT
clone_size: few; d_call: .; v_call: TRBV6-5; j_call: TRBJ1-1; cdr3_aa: CASSASQENTEAFF; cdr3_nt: TGTGCCAGCAGTGCTTCACAAGAGAACACTGAAGCTTTCTTT
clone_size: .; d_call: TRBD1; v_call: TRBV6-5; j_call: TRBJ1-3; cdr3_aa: CASSYGTTGGNTIYF; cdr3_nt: TGTGCCAGCAGTTACGGAACGACAGGGGGAAACACCATATATTTT
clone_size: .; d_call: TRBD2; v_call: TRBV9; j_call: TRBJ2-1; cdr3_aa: CASSVAVSGMDGDEQFF; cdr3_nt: TGTGCCAGCAGCGTAGCCGTTAGCGGGATGGACGGCGATGAGCAGTTCTTC
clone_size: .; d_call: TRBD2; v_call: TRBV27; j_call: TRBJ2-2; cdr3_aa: CASSLRGLAGGPRTGELFF; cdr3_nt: TGTGCCAGCAGTTTACGAGGACTAGCGGGAGGGCCTCGGACCGGGGAGCTGTTTTTT
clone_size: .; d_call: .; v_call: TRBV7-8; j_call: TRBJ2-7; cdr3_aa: CASSFLPSSYEQYF; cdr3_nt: TGTGCCAGCAGCTTTTTACCGAGCTCCTACGAGCAGTACTTC
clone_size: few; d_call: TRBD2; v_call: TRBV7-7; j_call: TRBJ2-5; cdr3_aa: CASSLTTSGRSQETQYF; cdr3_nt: TGTGCTAGCAGCTTAACCACTAGCGGGAGGTCACAAGAGACCCAGTACTTC
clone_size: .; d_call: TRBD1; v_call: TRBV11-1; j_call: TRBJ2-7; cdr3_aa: CASSRDRASYEQYF; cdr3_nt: TGTGCCAGCAGCAGGGACAGGGCCTCCTACGAGCAGTACTTC
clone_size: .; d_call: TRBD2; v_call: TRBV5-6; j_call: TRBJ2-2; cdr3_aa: CASSWSPGLAGFTGELFF; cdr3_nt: TGTGCCAGCAGCTGGAGCCCGGGACTAGCGGGATTTACCGGGGAGCTGTTTTTT
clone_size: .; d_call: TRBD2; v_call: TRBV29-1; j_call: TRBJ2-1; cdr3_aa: CSVERLADSYNEQFF; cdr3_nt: TGCAGCGTTGAACGACTAGCTGATTCCTACAATGAGCAGTTCTTC
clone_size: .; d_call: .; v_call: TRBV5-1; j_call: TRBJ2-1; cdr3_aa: CASSFFGGTYNEQFF; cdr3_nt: TGCGCCAGCAGCTTCTTTGGGGGGACTTACAATGAGCAGTTCTTC
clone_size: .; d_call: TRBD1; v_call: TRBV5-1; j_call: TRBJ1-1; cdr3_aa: CASSQNAGQVGTEAFF; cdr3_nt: TGCGCCAGCAGCCAAAACGCCGGACAGGTTGGCACTGAAGCTTTCTTT
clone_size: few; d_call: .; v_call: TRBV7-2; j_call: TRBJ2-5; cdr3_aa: CASSHQGTKETQYF; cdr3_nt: TGTGCCAGCAGCCACCAGGGAACTAAAGAGACCCAGTACTTC
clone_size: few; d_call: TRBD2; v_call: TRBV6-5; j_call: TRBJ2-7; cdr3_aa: CATLLAGGGEQYF; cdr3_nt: TGTGCCACCTTACTAGCGGGAGGTGGCGAGCAGTACTTC
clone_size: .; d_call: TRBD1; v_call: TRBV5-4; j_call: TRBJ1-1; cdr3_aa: CASSSTGANTEAFF; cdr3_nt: TGTGCCAGCAGCTCAACAGGGGCGAACACTGAAGCTTTCTTT
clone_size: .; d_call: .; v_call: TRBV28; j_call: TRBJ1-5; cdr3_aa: CASRPGHRAGQPQHF; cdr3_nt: TGTGCCAGCAGGCCGGGACACAGGGCGGGTCAGCCCCAGCATTTT
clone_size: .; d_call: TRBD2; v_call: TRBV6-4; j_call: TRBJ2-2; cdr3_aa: CASSRLADTGELFF; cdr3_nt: TGTGCCAGCAGTAGACTAGCAGACACCGGGGAGCTGTTTTTT
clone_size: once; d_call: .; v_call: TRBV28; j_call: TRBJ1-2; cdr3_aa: CASSEGTPPNYGYTF; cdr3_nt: TGTGCCAGCAGCGAAGGGACTCCTCCTAACTATGGCTACACCTTC
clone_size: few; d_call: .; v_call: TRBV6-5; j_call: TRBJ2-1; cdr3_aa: CASSYQASVSDEQFF; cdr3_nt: TGTGCCAGCAGTTACCAGGCTAGCGTTTCTGATGAGCAGTTCTTC
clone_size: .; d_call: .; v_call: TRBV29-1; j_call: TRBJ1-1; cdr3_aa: CSVGSLGGPTEAFF; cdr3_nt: TGCAGCGTTGGTAGCCTAGGCGGCCCCACTGAAGCTTTCTTT